The 16 T cell receptor beta chains in this list originate from one sample, sequenced in a study of low-dose radiotherapy and immunotherapy resistance in tumors. Time point of the sample: before trial treatment. TCRs were amplified for 15 to 25 PCR cycles with a constant-region primer and V-primer adapter. One entry per CDR3 protein results from TCRdb running MiXCR on the reads. The sample includes about 50,000 distinct CDR3 sequences, 10% to 15% of them seen just once. The material sequenced was PBMCs, taken before treatment. The receptors shown here come from a female donor with ovarian cancer.

The CDR3 sequence: CASKGGTTEAFF. For the CDR3, the DNA is TGTGCCAGCAAAGGGGGCACCACTGAAGCTTTCTTT. The chain carries TRBV2 and TRBJ1-1; 7 bases fit TRBD1. V lost 7 bases and J lost 4; bases outside the gene matches: 3. Germline V gene sequence: CDR1 SNHLY, CDR2 FYNNEI. CDR3 length equals 12 residues.

This clonotype was found once. The gene calls are TRBV4-1 and TRBJ2-1; tentatively, D is TRBD2 (5 bases). The CDR3 is made up of 16 amino acids. In germline, CDR1 is MGHRA, CDR2 YSYEKL. Trimming stripped 1 base from V and 15 bases from J, with 25 bases between. The CDR3 region is CASSQAEIPGLPRRFF. CDR3 sequence (DNA): TGCGCCAGCAGCCAAGCGGAAATCCCTGGACTGCCGCGCAGGTTCTTC.

This clonotype was picked up one time. This likely stems from a read error, as it lies one base from a far larger clone. The rearrangement links TRBV2 to TRBJ2-7; 13 bases match TRBD2. The V gene end was trimmed by 6 bases and the J gene end by 7 bases; junction bases not matched to a gene: 12. The CDR3 runs 16 residues. Germline V lookup: CDR1 SNHLY, CDR2 FYNNEI. The CDR3 region has the DNA TGTGCCAGCAGAAAACTAGCGGGAGGGGTCTACAATGAGCAGTACTTC. Amino acids: CASRKLAGGVYNEQYF.

The sample holds many counts of this clonotype. V is TRBV7-8 and J is TRBJ1-1; D gene ambiguous. Germline loops: CDR1 SGHVS, CDR2 FQNEAQ. This CDR3 has 11 residues. Trimming pared 0 bases from V and 11 bases from J, leaving 7 bases between. The CDR3 reads CASSLASAAFF. CDR3 coding DNA: TGTGCCAGCAGCTTAGCGTCAGCGGCTTTCTTT.

This clonotype was detected ten times or more. The chain combines TRBV7-8 with TRBJ2-7; 13 bases agree with TRBD2. The CDR3 covers 15 residues. CDR1 and CDR2 (germline): SGHVS, FQNEAQ. V gave up 4 bases and J gave up 2 bases; unmatched junction bases: 2. Here the CDR3 reads CASSWGTSGAYEQYF. Written as DNA, the CDR3 is TGTGCCAGCAGCTGGGGGACTAGCGGGGCCTACGAGCAGTACTTC. The variable domain in full, completed from reference TRBV7-8 and TRBJ2-7, reads GAGVSQSPRYKVAKRGQDVALRCDPISGHVSLFWYQQALGQGPEFLTYFQNEAQLDKSGLPSDRFFAERPEGSVSTLKIQRTQQEDSAVYLCASSWGTSGAYEQYFGPGTRLTVT.

In this sample, this clonotype turned up many times. The CDR3 nucleotides are TGTGCCAGCTGGGACGGCAACACCGGGGAGCTGTTTTTT. It translates to CASWDGNTGELFF. The chain employs TRBV28 and TRBJ2-2; D might be TRBD1 or TRBD2, each matching 5 bases. CDR3 length equals 13 residues. Trimming cost V 8 bases and J 2 bases, with 9 bases left between them. From germline, CDR1 is MDHEN and CDR2 SYDVKM.

Ten or more counts support this clonotype. The V and J genes are TRBV10-2 and TRBJ2-3; perhaps TRBD1 as D (5 bases). The germline V gene encodes CDR1 WSHSY and CDR2 SAAADI. V dropped 7 bases and J dropped 6 bases, with 14 bases sitting between them. The CDR3 is 13 amino acids. CDR3 residues: CASNAGKGDTQYF. DNA for the CDR3: TGCGCCAGCAATGCAGGGAAGGGGGATACGCAGTATTTT.

At least ten counts were recorded for this clonotype. V and J are TRBV18 and TRBJ1-5, with 8 positions matching TRBD1. J lost 1 base, V lost 0 bases, and 11 bases had no gene match. The CDR3 spans 19 residues. Germline V gene data show CDR1 as KGHSH and CDR2 as LQKENI. CDR3 region: CASSPPPGQGAVSNQPQHF. In nucleotides, the CDR3 is TGTGCCAGCTCACCACCGCCTGGGCAGGGGGCAGTAAGCAATCAGCCCCAGCATTTT.

Ten or more counts support this clonotype. J is TRBJ2-3 and V is TRBV10-3; D call uncertain. The CDR3 runs 15 residues. The V end was cut by 4 bases, the J end by 4 bases, with 15 bases between. Germline V gives CDR1 ENHRY, CDR2 SYGVKD. The CDR3 protein is CAISAGGASADTQYF. The DNA of the CDR3 is TGTGCCATCAGTGCGGGTGGAGCGTCCGCAGATACGCAGTATTTT.

This clonotype came up many times. The chain joins TRBV14 to TRBJ2-3; 7 bases are shared with TRBD2. The V gene's germline CDR1 is SGHDN and CDR2 FVKESK. The CDR3 totals 18 residues. The V gene end was trimmed by 0 bases and the J gene end by 3 bases; junction bases not matched to a gene: 12. CDR3 region: CASSQDRVNGGLTDTQYF. CDR3 bases: TGTGCCAGCAGCCAAGATCGAGTGAACGGGGGGTTGACAGATACGCAGTATTTT.

This clonotype was recorded at least ten times. The rearrangement uses TRBV2 and TRBJ2-3; 14 bases align to TRBD2. The germline V gene encodes CDR1 SNHLY and CDR2 FYNNEI. The CDR3 is 19 amino acids. V lost 6 bases to trimming and J lost 0 bases; unmatched junction nucleotides: 11. In DNA, the CDR3 is TGTGCCAGCAGGACCGGCTGGGGACTAGCGGGGGACAGCACAGATACGCAGTATTTT. This translates into CASRTGWGLAGDSTDTQYF.

This clonotype was detected ten times or more. The rearrangement uses TRBV5-1 and TRBJ2-1; 12 bases are a match to TRBD1. Germline CDR1 is SGHRS and CDR2 is YFSETQ. This CDR3 has 16 residues. With 6 bases clipped from V and 11 bases from J, the junction kept 15 bases outside the gene matches. In nucleotides, the CDR3 is TGCGCCAGCAATTCGGGGGGGACAGGGGGCGACCTGAAGCAGTTCTTC. Translating gives CASNSGGTGGDLKQFF.

At least ten counts were recorded for this clonotype. V is TRBV10-3 and J is TRBJ1-6, with a weak D call TRBD1 (5 bases). This CDR3 is 13 amino acids long. The germline V and J ends were trimmed by 5 bases and 10 bases, with 12 bases remaining between them. The V gene's germline CDR1 is ENHRY and CDR2 SYGVKD. CDR3 nucleotide sequence: TGTGCCATCAGTTCGGCAGGGTTGTCACCCCTCCACTTT. Translating it yields CAISSAGLSPLHF.

This clonotype showed up many times. The CDR3 is CASSRGPGQGVEAFF. The CDR3 DNA reads TGTGCCAGCAGCCGAGGGCCTGGACAGGGAGTTGAAGCTTTCTTT. The chain links TRBV4-2 to TRBJ1-1, with TRBD1 identical over 8 bases. V lost 4 bases, J lost 7 bases, and 11 bases stayed unmatched. From germline, CDR1 is LGHNA and CDR2 YNFKEQ. This CDR3 comprises 15 residues.

This clonotype was observed many times. The chain joins TRBV4-2 to TRBJ2-1; no clear D gene. Germline V gene lookup returns CDR1 LGHNA and CDR2 YNFKEQ. Trimming stripped 0 bases from V and 7 bases from J, with 22 bases between. The CDR3 is 18 residues long. CDR3 DNA: TGTGCCAGCAGCCAAGATTGGGATCCCGTGGACCCCCGGAATGAGCAGTTCTTC. Translated: CASSQDWDPVDPRNEQFF.

This clonotype was recorded only once. V usage is TRBV29-1 and J usage is TRBJ2-7; maybe TRBD2 (5 bases). Germline-derived CDR1 and CDR2 are SQVTM and ANQGSEA. V dropped 7 bases and J dropped 6 bases, with 13 bases sitting between them. This CDR3 is built from 11 residues. CDR3 sequence reads: CSGLLAGEQYF. Written as DNA, the CDR3 is TGCAGCGGGCTTCTAGCAGGCGAGCAGTACTTC.